A single sample is the source of the 10 T cell receptor beta chains below, sequenced in a study of T cell repertoires in cytomegalovirus infection. TCRdb fed the reads into MiXCR, producing one record per CDR3 protein. The sample carries roughly 720,000 distinct CDR3 sequences, 35% to 40% recorded once. Sequenced: PBMCs. These receptors came from a human donor in good health (CMV status not recorded). Some clones in this sample may be carry-over from other donors' samples.

The V and J genes are TRBV7-9 and TRBJ2-7, with 8 nucleotides matching TRBD1. V was pared by 7 bases and J by 7 bases, with 12 bases of the junction left unmatched. Germline CDR1 SEHNR, CDR2 FQNEAQ (reference sequence). This CDR3 region has 14 residues. CDR3 protein: CASTSPQGAREQYF. The CDR3 nucleotides read TGTGCCAGCACCTCCCCGCAGGGGGCTCGGGAGCAGTACTTC.

The chain couples TRBV12-3 or TRBV12-4 to TRBJ2-1; no clear D gene. The V end was cut by 1 base, the J end by 0 bases, with 7 bases between. The CDR3 covers 15 residues. The CDR3 DNA reads TGTGCCAGCAGTTTAGGGACCACCTCCTACAATGAGCAGTTCTTC. Its translation is CASSLGTTSYNEQFF.

This clonotype was detected only a few times. The J gene is TRBJ1-2, the V gene TRBV11-2; D gene ambiguous. Deletions cut 1 base from V and 4 bases from J, with 16 bases between. Germline CDR1 SGHAT, CDR2 FQNNGV. This CDR3 is 16 amino acids long. CDR3: CASSLGPRDYSYGYTF. The CDR3 region has the DNA TGTGCCAGCAGCTTAGGGCCGCGGGATTACTCCTATGGCTACACCTTC.

The rearrangement uses TRBV28 and TRBJ2-7; possible D gene TRBD2, 6 bases. Trimming left V 5 bases short and J 3 bases short, with 23 bases between. The germline V gene encodes CDR1 MDHEN and CDR2 SYDVKM. The CDR3 consists of 17 residues. CDR3 loop: CASSRGRLGGWIYEQYF. In DNA, the CDR3 is TGTGCCAGCAGTCGGGGCCGCCTTGGAGGGTGGATCTACGAGCAGTACTTC.

V and J are TRBV27 and TRBJ1-1; unclear D gene. The germline gives CDR1 MNHEY, CDR2 SMNVEV (reference sequence). Trimming took 7 bases from V and 2 from J, leaving 14 bases between them. The CDR3 sequence is 14 residues long. The CDR3 DNA reads TGTGCCAGCACCCGCCTTGACCTTAACACTGAAGCTTTCTTT. Translation gives CASTRLDLNTEAFF.

This clonotype showed up just once. Given the absence of the conserved phenylalanine or tryptophan at the CDR3 end, a read error is likely. The chain joins TRBV7-6 to TRBJ2-7; 7 nucleotides align to TRBD2. The V gene end was trimmed by 1 base and the J gene end by 0 bases; junction bases not matched to a gene: 6. Germline loops: CDR1 SGHVS, CDR2 FNYEAQ. The CDR3 has 16 amino acids. As DNA, the CDR3 is TGTGCCAGCAGCTTAGGGGGAACTAGCGCCTCCTACGAGCAGTACTGC. Its protein is CASSLGGTSASYEQYC.

The genes are TRBV29-1 and TRBJ2-1, with unresolved D. CDR1 is SQVTM and CDR2 is ANQGSEA in the germline V gene. This CDR3 contains 13 residues. Trimming stripped 3 bases from V and 6 bases from J, with 12 bases between. CDR3 sequence reads: CSVEGLGLNEQFF. Written as DNA, the CDR3 is TGCAGCGTTGAGGGCCTAGGGCTCAATGAGCAGTTCTTC.

There are a few counts of this clonotype. This rearrangement joins TRBV7-3 to TRBJ2-5; a weak D match, TRBD2 (5 bases). Looked up from germline, CDR1 is SGHTA and CDR2 is FQGTGA. The V and J ends lost 8 bases and 2 bases respectively, with 18 bases between them. The CDR3 has 15 amino acids. CDR3 DNA: TGTGCCAGCTCCGTAAGAGGGTCCCTGCAAGAGACCCAGTACTTC. Protein product: CASSVRGSLQETQYF.

This clonotype has a count of ten or more. The chain uses TRBV5-1 and TRBJ1-1; D might be TRBD1 (5 bases). This CDR3 has 14 amino acids. Trimming took 0 bases from V and 5 from J, leaving 11 bases between them. CDR1 and CDR2 (germline): SGHRS, YFSETQ. The CDR3, as DNA: TGCGCCAGCAGCTTGGTAGGGGCGGGGACTGAAGCTTTCTTT. The encoded protein is CASSLVGAGTEAFF.

This clonotype was observed many times. The chain uses TRBV7-2 and TRBJ2-1, with TRBD2 identical over 9 bases. Germline lookup yields CDR1 SGHTA and CDR2 FQGNSA. This CDR3 is 15 amino acids long. The trim removed 1 base at V and 8 bases at J, leaving 6 bases unmatched. This chain's CDR3 is CASSLVAGGSDEQFF. The CDR3, as DNA: TGTGCCAGCAGCTTAGTGGCGGGAGGGAGCGATGAGCAGTTCTTC. Full variable domain (remainder filled in from reference TRBV7-2 and TRBJ2-1): GAGVSQSPSNKVTEKGKDVELRCDPISGHTALYWYRQSLGQGLEFLIYFQGNSAPDKSGLPSDRFSAERTGGSVSTLTIQRTQQEDSAVYLCASSLVAGGSDEQFFGPGTRLTVL.